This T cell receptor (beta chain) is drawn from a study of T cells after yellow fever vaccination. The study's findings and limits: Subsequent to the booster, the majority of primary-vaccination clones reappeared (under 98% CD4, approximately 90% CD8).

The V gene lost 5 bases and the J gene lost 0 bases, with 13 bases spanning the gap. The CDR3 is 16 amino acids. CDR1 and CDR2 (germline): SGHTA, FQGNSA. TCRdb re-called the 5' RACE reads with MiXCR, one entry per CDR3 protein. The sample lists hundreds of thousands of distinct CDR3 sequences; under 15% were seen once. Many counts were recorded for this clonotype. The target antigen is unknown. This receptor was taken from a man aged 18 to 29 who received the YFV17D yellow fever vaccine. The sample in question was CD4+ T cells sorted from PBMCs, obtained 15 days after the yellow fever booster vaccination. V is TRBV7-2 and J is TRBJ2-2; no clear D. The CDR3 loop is CASSPQVGSNTGELFF. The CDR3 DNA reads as TGTGCCAGCAGCCCCCAGGTCGGGTCGAACACCGGGGAGCTGTTTTTT.